This TCR beta chain is drawn from a study of T cells of healthy individuals. TCRdb analysed the 5' RACE reads with MiXCR anew, one entry per CDR3 protein. The table shows about 60,000 distinct CDR3 sequences, with around 15% occurring only once. The trim removed 1 base at V and 7 bases at J, leaving 4 bases unmatched. Germline CDR1 and CDR2: LGHDT and YNNKEL (reference sequence). This CDR3 is 14 amino acids long. This chain links TRBV3-1 with TRBJ2-7, with 10 bases that match TRBD2. The clonotype originates from a human donor in good health. CDR3 region: CASSQVVLAGEQYF. The CDR3 DNA reads TGTGCCAGCAGCCAAGTTGTACTAGCGGGAGAGCAGTACTTC.